This T cell receptor beta chain derives from a study of early T cells in non-severe SARS-CoV-2 infection. Turning to the study itself: Unpaired chains resulted from sequencing bulk RNA of unsorted whole blood. Findings and caveats of the study: Matches to VDJdb favored anti-spike CD8 responses and missed private and CD4 specificities.

Remarks on this clonotype: Its antigen is undetermined. Germline is not matched at one junction end, which may reflect a read error.

The protocol attached unique molecular identifiers to individual cDNA molecules. TCRdb passed the 5' RACE reads through MiXCR, listing each CDR3 protein once. The sample lists around 35,000 distinct CDR3 sequences, roughly 6% seen once, with 5% to 6.5% in the top ten. The germline gives CDR1 SGHVS, CDR2 FQNEAQ. CDR3 length: 14 amino acids. The clonotype originates from an adult who was a healthcare worker with PCR-confirmed SARS-CoV-2 infection or an uninfected control (not recorded which). The sequencing sample was made of whole blood. The gene calls are TRBV7-8 and TRBJ2-3, with 9 bases matching TRBD1. CDR3 in DNA: TGTGCCAGCAGCCCTGGGGACAGGGAGAATACGGAGTATTTT. This sequence encodes CASSPGDRENTEYF.